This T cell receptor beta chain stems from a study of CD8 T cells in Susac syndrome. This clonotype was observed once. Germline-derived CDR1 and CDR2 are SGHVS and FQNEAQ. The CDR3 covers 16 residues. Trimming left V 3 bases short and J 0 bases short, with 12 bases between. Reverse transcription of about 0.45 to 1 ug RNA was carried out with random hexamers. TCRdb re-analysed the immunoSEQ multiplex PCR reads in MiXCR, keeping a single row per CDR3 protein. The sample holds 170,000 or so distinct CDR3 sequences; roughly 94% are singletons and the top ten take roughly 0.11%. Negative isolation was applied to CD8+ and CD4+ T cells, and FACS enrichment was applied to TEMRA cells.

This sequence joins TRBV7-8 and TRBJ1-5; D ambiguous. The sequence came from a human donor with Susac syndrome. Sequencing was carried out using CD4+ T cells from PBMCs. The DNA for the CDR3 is TGTGCCAGCAGCTTGGGAAACAGAGATAGCAATCAGCCCCAGCATTTT. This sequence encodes CASSLGNRDSNQPQHF.